This is a list of T cell receptor beta chains from one sample in a study of blood T cell repertoires in COVID-19. TCRdb's copy holds only in-frame clones and misses some; the assay was immunoSEQ multiplex PCR. This repertoire shows about 74,000 clones, 75% found once; its top ten account for 20% to 25%. The sequenced sample consisted of peripheral blood. These receptor sequences come from a man between 65 and 79 years old with acute or convalescent COVID-19. The CDR3 runs from the conserved cysteine through the conserved F or W. The D gene is left open where the match is weak. Rows may omit the clone size; those that give it use once, few, many or a size class.

TRBV6-5	TRBJ2-7	TRBD1	few	TGTGCCAGCAGTAATACAGGGGGCTACGAGCAGTACTTC	CASSNTGGYEQYF
TRBV2	TRBJ2-1	.	.	TGTGCCAGCAGTGAGGAGACTTACAATGAGCAGTTCTTC	CASSEETYNEQFF
TRBV15	TRBJ2-2	TRBD2	.	TGTGCCACCAGCAGAGATCGGGGGGGCACCGGGGAGCTGTTTTTT	CATSRDRGGTGELFF
TRBV5-1	TRBJ1-1	TRBD1	.	TGCGCCAGCCGAAGGACAGGGGAATTGAACACTGAAGCTTTCTTT	CASRRTGELNTEAFF
TRBV18	TRBJ2-7	TRBD2	.	TGTGCCAGCTCACCACCCACCGGACTAGCGGGAAACGAGCAGTACTTC	CASSPPTGLAGNEQYF
TRBV19	TRBJ1-1	.	.	TGTGCCAGTAGTTTCTCGGGTGTCGGGATGAACACTGAAGCTTTCTTT	CASSFSGVGMNTEAFF
TRBV10-3	TRBJ1-5	TRBD1	.	TGTGCCATTGGACAGGGGCCACGGGAGCCCCAGCATTTT	CAIGQGPREPQHF
TRBV5-1	TRBJ2-1	.	once	TGCGCCAGCAGCTTGTCGGAGAATGAGCAGTTCTTC	CASSLSENEQFF
TRBV24-1	TRBJ2-1	TRBD2	once	TGTGCCACGTCTGGGACTAGCGGGATAGGGAATGAGCAGTTCTTC	CATSGTSGIGNEQFF
TRBV7-9	TRBJ1-4	.	.	TGTGCCAGCAGCTTAGCAGGGGGAGGGAGTAATGAAAAACTGTTTTTT	CASSLAGGGSNEKLFF
TRBV27	TRBJ2-7	TRBD2	.	TGTGCCAGCAGTTTATTACTAGCGGGAGTCTACGAGCAGTACTTC	CASSLLLAGVYEQYF